This passage covers 30 T cell receptor beta chains from one sample sequenced in a study of Ad26.COV2.S vaccination and SARS-CoV-2 variants. The method was immunoSEQ multiplex PCR; TCRdb's version includes in-frame clones alone and lacks a portion of them. The sample records hundreds of thousands of clones, 70% to 90% being singletons. The treatment here: over 15 received Ad26.COV2.S at low or high dose, single or two shots; about five received placebo; per-sample allocation not given. Repertoires come from day 63 after the first vaccine or placebo injection. The sample consisted of peripheral blood, taken in a trial of Ad26.COV2.S vaccine versus placebo. The source of these receptors is a person between 18 and 65 years old who received the Ad26.COV2.S COVID-19 vaccine or a placebo.

The V gene is TRBV5-1, the J gene TRBJ2-5; 11 bases are a match to TRBD2. CDR3 length: 14 amino acids. V lost 2 bases and J lost 4; bases outside the gene matches: 1. The germline V gene has CDR1 SGHRS and CDR2 YFSETQ. In nucleotides, the CDR3 is TGCGCCAGCAGCTTCGGACTAGCGGGAGAGACCCAGTACTTC. It codes for CASSFGLAGETQYF.

This chain uses TRBV27 with TRBJ1-1; perhaps TRBD1 as D (5 bases). Deletions cut 6 bases from V and 1 base from J, with 9 bases between. Germline lookup yields CDR1 MNHEY and CDR2 SMNVEV (reference sequence). This CDR3 comprises 13 residues. The DNA of the CDR3 is TGTGCCAGCAGCAGACAGAGGAACACTGAAGCTTTCTTT. This gives the protein CASSRQRNTEAFF.

Of note for this clone: This sample also contains other DNA sequences that code for the same CDR3. The chain couples TRBV6-5 to TRBJ1-1; D uncertain. Germline CDR1 is MNHEY and CDR2 is SVGAGI. V gave up 4 bases and J gave up 0 bases, with 6 bases separating them. There are 13 residues in the CDR3. CDR3 bases: TGTGCCAGCAGTTGGACGGTGAACACTGAAGCTTTCTTT. Its protein product is CASSWTVNTEAFF.

Note on this clone: Other DNA sequences within the sample encode an identical CDR3. This sequence joins TRBV5-6 and TRBJ2-7; D not certain. Germline V lookup: CDR1 SGHDT, CDR2 YYEEEE. The CDR3 has 12 residues. Between the trimmed V and J ends, which lost 0 bases and 1 base, there was a span of 2 bases. The CDR3 DNA is TGTGCCAGCAGCTTGGAATCCTACGAGCAGTACTTC. This gives the protein CASSLESYEQYF.

The V and J genes are TRBV12-3 or TRBV12-4 and TRBJ1-1; 7 positions match TRBD1. The trim removed 6 bases at V and 11 bases at J, leaving 9 bases unmatched. This CDR3 has 12 residues. The CDR3 loop is CASSNDRVGAFF. CDR3 nucleotide sequence: TGTGCCAGCAGCAATGACAGGGTTGGGGCTTTCTTT.

The rearrangement links TRBV25-1 to TRBJ1-6; no reliable D call. V gave up 2 bases and J gave up 7 bases, with 3 bases separating them. The CDR3 covers 12 residues. CDR1 and CDR2 (germline): MGHDK, SYGVNS. CDR3 in DNA: TGTGCCAGCAGTGAAAGGAATTCACCCCTCCACTTT. Translated: CASSERNSPLHF.

The chain uses TRBV6-5 and TRBJ2-5; D uncertain. CDR1 MNHEY and CDR2 SVGAGI come from the germline V gene. Between the trimmed V and J ends, which lost 4 bases and 3 bases, there was a span of 9 bases. The CDR3 sequence is 13 residues long. CDR3 in amino acids: CASSLQAEETQYF. The CDR3 DNA follows: TGTGCCAGCAGTTTGCAGGCGGAAGAGACCCAGTACTTC.

The chain recombines TRBV6-6 with TRBJ2-7; D gene uncertain. Germline-derived CDR1 and CDR2 are MNHNY and SVGAGI (reference sequence). Trimming stripped 2 bases from V and 3 bases from J, with 11 bases between. The CDR3 loop spans 14 amino acids. CDR3 sequence (DNA): TGTGCCAGCAGTTACACCCAGGCCCTCTACGAGCAGTACTTC. Amino acids: CASSYTQALYEQYF.

The chain joins TRBV10-3 to TRBJ2-7; 14 bases are a match to TRBD2. Germline CDR1 ENHRY, CDR2 SYGVKD. The CDR3 totals 15 residues. The junction had 3 bases not matched to a gene; V was cut back by 2 bases and J by 6 bases. CDR3 bases: TGTGCCATCAGTGAGGGACTAGCGGGAGGATCCGAGCAGTACTTC. This translates into CAISEGLAGGSEQYF.

The gene calls are TRBV4-3 and TRBJ1-3; D gene unclear. This CDR3 comprises 18 residues. CDR1 is LGHNA and CDR2 is YSLEER in the germline V gene. Trimming removed 0 bases from V and 3 bases from J, with 18 bases in between. In nucleotides, the CDR3 is TGCGCCAGCAGCCAAGATCACCGTGGGCAGGATCTTGGAAACACCATATATTTT. As protein: CASSQDHRGQDLGNTIYF.

V is TRBV5-6 and J is TRBJ1-5; D ambiguous. Germline CDR1 and CDR2: SGHDT and YYEEEE. The CDR3 is 12 residues long. Trimming left V 0 bases short and J 6 bases short, with 4 bases between. CDR3 protein: CASSLGAQPQHF. DNA for the CDR3: TGTGCCAGCAGCTTGGGGGCTCAGCCCCAGCATTTT.

The gene calls are TRBV9 and TRBJ1-1; D remains ambiguous. The CDR3 is 14 amino acids. Germline V gives CDR1 SGDLS, CDR2 YYNGEE. V lost 3 bases and J 0 bases, leaving 9 bases between the germline ends. The CDR3 loop is CASSGLTLNTEAFF. CDR3 nucleotides: TGTGCCAGCAGCGGATTGACACTGAACACTGAAGCTTTCTTT.

The chain joins TRBV30 to TRBJ1-2; maybe TRBD1 (6 bases). The CDR3 length is 15 residues. V was cut by 0 bases and J by 8 bases, with 19 bases left in between. Germline-derived CDR1 and CDR2 are GTSNPN and SVGIG (reference sequence). CDR3 region: CAWSVLPGGSRGYTF. CDR3 coding DNA: TGTGCCTGGAGTGTACTCCCGGGGGGCTCGAGGGGCTACACCTTC.

The chain uses TRBV7-8 and TRBJ1-6; D not certain. The CDR3 has 15 amino acids. Germline V gene lookup returns CDR1 SGHVS and CDR2 FQNEAQ. V was pared by 1 base and J by 3 bases, with 7 bases between. The CDR3: CASSLGTDYNSPLHF. Written as DNA, the CDR3 is TGTGCCAGCAGCTTAGGGACGGACTATAATTCACCCCTCCACTTT.

The chain couples TRBV5-4 to TRBJ2-7, with D uncertain. The CDR3 is 14 amino acids. Trimming removed 1 base from V and 4 bases from J, with 12 bases in between. The germline V gene encodes CDR1 SGHNT and CDR2 YYREEE (reference sequence). The CDR3: CASSLSSRIYEQYF. CDR3 nucleotide sequence: TGTGCCAGCAGCTTGTCAAGTCGGATTTACGAGCAGTACTTC.

Of note for this clone: This sample includes further DNA sequences coding for the same CDR3. The V gene is TRBV6-5, the J gene TRBJ2-5, with D perhaps TRBD2 (5 bases). V was cut by 6 bases and J by 2 bases, with 7 bases left in between. From germline, CDR1 is MNHEY and CDR2 SVGAGI. The CDR3 extends over 12 amino acids. In DNA, the CDR3 is TGTGCCAGCAGCCGGGGTCAAGAGACCCAGTACTTC. The encoded protein is CASSRGQETQYF.

The chain joins TRBV4-1 to TRBJ2-5; TRBD1 is a possible D gene (5 bases). This CDR3 has 17 amino acids. Trimming stripped 4 bases from V and 1 base from J, with 19 bases between. Germline CDR1 reads MGHRA; CDR2 reads YSYEKL. For the CDR3, the DNA is TGCGCCAGCAGCCCCAGGGCCCAGGGAAAGTTCCAAGAGACCCAGTACTTC. As protein: CASSPRAQGKFQETQYF.

This clone was seen only a few times. The chain uses TRBV5-1 and TRBJ2-7; D unclear. Looked up from germline, CDR1 is SGHRS and CDR2 is YFSETQ. The CDR3 is made up of 12 amino acids. The V end was cut by 5 bases, the J end by 2 bases, with 8 bases between. CDR3 region: CASRREAYEQYF. CDR3 DNA sequence: TGCGCCAGCAGAAGAGAAGCCTACGAGCAGTACTTC.

The V and J genes are TRBV20-1 and TRBJ1-2, with D hard to call. This CDR3 comprises 11 residues. Germline V gene lookup returns CDR1 DFQATT and CDR2 SNEGSKA (reference sequence). Trimming stripped 5 bases from V and 0 bases from J, with 4 bases between. CDR3 sequence reads: CSALSNYGYTF. CDR3 sequence (DNA): TGCAGTGCTCTCTCTAACTATGGCTACACCTTC.

CDR3 DNA: TGTGCCAGCAACACGGGTGGTTATGACTCGGGCGAGCAGTACTTC. Translated: CASNTGGYDSGEQYF. V and J are TRBV6-5 and TRBJ2-7; no definite D call. Deletions cut 7 bases from V and 6 bases from J, with 22 bases between. This CDR3 contains 15 residues. Per germline, CDR1 MNHEY and CDR2 SVGAGI.

The sample holds a few counts of this clone. The rearrangement uses TRBV9 and TRBJ1-1; no reliable D call. With 3 bases removed from V and 0 bases from J, the gap between germline ends came to 3 bases. CDR3 size: 12 residues. CDR1 is SGDLS and CDR2 is YYNGEE in the germline V gene. The CDR3 loop is CASSELNTEAFF. The CDR3, as DNA: TGTGCCAGCAGCGAGTTGAACACTGAAGCTTTCTTT. Filled out from reference TRBV9 and TRBJ1-1, the complete variable domain reads DSGVTQTPKHLITATGQRVTLRCSPRSGDLSVYWYQQSLDQGLQFLIQYYNGEERAKGNILERFSAQQFPDLHSELNLSSLELGDSALYFCASSELNTEAFFGQGTRLTVV.

This clone showed up just a few times. This chain joins TRBV7-9 and TRBJ2-3, with 9 bases fitting TRBD2. V shed 5 bases, J shed 6 bases, and the junction held 9 bases outside the gene matches. Germline V lookup: CDR1 SEHNR, CDR2 FQNEAQ (reference sequence). This CDR3 is built from 15 residues. CDR3 residues: CASSLGTSKHDTQYF. As DNA, the CDR3 is TGTGCCAGCAGCCTCGGGACTAGCAAGCACGATACGCAGTATTTT.

The chain uses TRBV10-1 and TRBJ2-3, with D uncertain. Deletions cut 10 bases from V and 5 bases from J, with 16 bases between. The length of the CDR3 is 13 residues. Germline values: CDR1 WNHNN, CDR2 SYGVQD (reference sequence). CDR3 protein: CATKGPARDTQYF. CDR3 bases: TGCGCCACGAAAGGGCCCGCAAGAGATACGCAGTATTTT.

The chain employs TRBV30 and TRBJ1-4, with D maybe TRBD1 (5 bases). CDR1 is GTSNPN, CDR2 SVGIG, per germline (reference sequence). The CDR3 is made up of 16 amino acids. Trimming removed 3 bases at V and 11 bases at J, with 25 bases between. The CDR3 bases are TGTGCCTGGAGCGCAGTCGAGGCGGCAGGGAGGGAGAAACTGTTTTTT. Translated, it gives CAWSAVEAAGREKLFF.

The CDR3 region has the DNA TGCAGCGTTGAAAAGGACACTGAAGCTTTCTTT. This codes for CSVEKDTEAFF. J is TRBJ1-1 and V is TRBV29-1, with no clear D. CDR1 and CDR2 from the germline V gene are SQVTM and ANQGSEA. The length of the CDR3 is 11 residues. Trimming left V 2 bases short and J 3 bases short, with 4 bases between.

The chain recombines TRBV3-1 (or the pseudogene TRBV3-2) with TRBJ1-4; perhaps TRBD1 as D (5 bases). The V and J ends lost 1 base and 7 bases respectively, with 10 bases between them. Per the germline V gene, CDR1 is LGHDT and CDR2 is YNNKEL (reference sequence). This CDR3 is built from 14 residues. The CDR3 loop reads CASSQGGFPEKLFF. In nucleotides, the CDR3 is TGTGCCAGCAGCCAAGGGGGGTTCCCTGAAAAACTGTTTTTT.

This clone was recorded only once. In DNA, the CDR3 is TGTGCCAGCAGCTTAGGGGGGACTAGCGGGAGTGCGTCCGGGGAGCTGTTTTTT. Protein: CASSLGGTSGSASGELFF. The chain employs TRBV7-6 and TRBJ2-2; 14 nucleotides align to TRBD2. The CDR3 is made up of 18 amino acids. Per germline, CDR1 SGHVS and CDR2 FNYEAQ. V gave up 1 base and J gave up 6 bases; unmatched junction bases: 7.

The gene calls are TRBV5-1 and TRBJ1-1; no clear D gene. From germline, CDR1 is SGHRS and CDR2 YFSETQ. The CDR3 is made up of 13 amino acids. Trimming shortened V by 7 bases and J by 0 bases, and 10 bases separated the two germline ends. As DNA, the CDR3 is TGCGCCAGCCAGGCGGTCCTGAACACTGAAGCTTTCTTT. Translating gives CASQAVLNTEAFF.

The chain joins TRBV18 to TRBJ2-3, with D possibly being TRBD1 (6 bases). This CDR3 comprises 16 residues. V lost 0 bases to trimming and J lost 0 bases, with 10 bases between them. The germline CDR1 and CDR2 sequences are KGHSH and LQKENI. CDR3 sequence reads: CASSPPGTPSTDTQYF. The CDR3, as DNA: TGTGCCAGCTCACCACCCGGGACACCTAGCACAGATACGCAGTATTTT.

In its sample, this clone was seen once. This chain connects TRBV6-6 to TRBJ2-7; possibly TRBD1 for D (5 bases). Looked up from germline, CDR1 is MNHNY and CDR2 is SVGAGI (reference sequence). CDR3 length equals 11 residues. Trimming took off 11 bases at V and 7 bases at J, with 15 bases between the two ends. This CDR3 reads CAGGHPREQYF. CDR3 coding DNA: TGTGCCGGCGGACATCCGCGAGAGCAGTACTTC.